Below, 18 T cell receptor beta chains from the same sample are listed, as sequenced in a study of blood T cell repertoires in COVID-19 (TCRdb year 2020). The library was made by the immunoSEQ multiplex PCR assay. TCRdb provides this immuneACCESS table in a form limited to in-frame rearrangements. Some clones are lacking; in checked studies, under half of them reflect an unresolved V gene, and why the rest are absent is not known. This sample holds approximately 74,000 clones; 88% were observed only once. Of the sample, 1.5% to 2% is held by the ten largest clones. The specimen sequenced was peripheral blood. The receptors were sampled from a woman older than 75 with active or convalescent COVID-19.

CDR3 in DNA: TGTGCCACCAGTGATACCAGGGCCGGGAACACTGAAGCTTTCTTT. This translates into CATSDTRAGNTEAFF. The V and J genes are TRBV24-1 and TRBJ1-1; the D gene is possibly TRBD1 (5 bases). Germline V gives CDR1 KGHDR, CDR2 SFDVKD. The CDR3 has 15 amino acids. Trimming left V 3 bases short and J 1 base short, with 11 bases between.

V and J are TRBV5-8 and TRBJ1-1; a weak D match, TRBD1 (5 bases). CDR1 SGHTS and CDR2 YDEGEE come from the germline V gene. The CDR3 covers 16 residues. V was cut by 3 bases and J by 1 base, with 16 bases left in between. CDR3 sequence: CASSSQPGRGNTEAFF. The CDR3 DNA reads as TGTGCCAGCAGCTCCCAACCGGGGCGGGGGAACACTGAAGCTTTCTTT.

This chain joins TRBV4-3 and TRBJ2-5; maybe TRBD1 (6 bases). The CDR3 spans 17 residues. Germline CDR1 LGHNA, CDR2 YSLEER. Trimming cost V 0 bases and J 4 bases, with 18 bases left between them. The CDR3 protein is CASSQDHRVEFLETQYF. As DNA, the CDR3 is TGCGCCAGCAGCCAAGATCACAGGGTGGAGTTCCTAGAGACCCAGTACTTC.

The V gene is TRBV7-9, the J gene TRBJ2-7, with 7 bases lining up with TRBD2. With 5 bases clipped from V and 6 bases from J, the junction kept 13 bases outside the gene matches. Germline CDR1 reads SEHNR; CDR2 reads FQNEAQ (reference sequence). This CDR3 has 15 residues. The CDR3 DNA reads as TGTGCCAGCAGCCGCTTGACTAGCCCTTGGGTCGAGCAGTACTTC. Its protein is CASSRLTSPWVEQYF. Supplemented by reference TRBV7-9 and TRBJ2-7, the full variable domain reads DTGVSQNPRHKITKRGQNVTFRCDPISEHNRLYWYRQTLGQGPEFLTYFQNEAQLEKSRLLSDRFSAERPKGSFSTLEIQRTEQGDSAMYLCASSRLTSPWVEQYFGPGTRLTVT.

The chain uses TRBV2 and TRBJ2-7; 14 nucleotides agree with TRBD2. Trimming at V came to 6 bases and at J to 7 bases, leaving 2 bases not matched to a gene. Germline V lookup: CDR1 SNHLY, CDR2 FYNNEI. The CDR3 is 13 amino acids. CDR3 loop: CASRGTSGGEQYF. The CDR3 bases are TGTGCCAGCAGAGGGACTAGCGGGGGAGAGCAGTACTTC.

The CDR3: CASSPQAGGEAFF. Written as DNA, the CDR3 is TGTGCCAGCTCACCACAGGCAGGGGGCGAAGCTTTCTTT. The gene calls are TRBV18 and TRBJ1-1, with 8 bases fitting TRBD1. Trimming cost V 1 base and J 8 bases; bases outside gene matches: 3. In germline, CDR1 is KGHSH, CDR2 LQKENI. The CDR3 runs 13 residues.

The chain recombines TRBV18 with TRBJ1-4; D gene unclear. The germline V gene has CDR1 KGHSH and CDR2 LQKENI. This CDR3 comprises 15 residues. Trimming removed 0 bases at V and 4 bases at J, with 9 bases between. The CDR3 loop reads CASSPPSPRNEKLFF. The DNA of the CDR3 is TGTGCCAGCTCACCACCAAGCCCTCGTAATGAAAAACTGTTTTTT.

The rearrangement links TRBV5-8 to TRBJ1-1, with 8 nucleotides matching TRBD1. Germline CDR1 reads SGHTS; CDR2 reads YDEGEE. V shed 4 bases and J 11 bases; nucleotides not matched to a gene: 10. This CDR3 region has 13 residues. CDR3 nucleotides: TGTGCCAGCAGCCTCGACAGGGGATGGATTGCTTTCTTT. It encodes CASSLDRGWIAFF. The full variable domain, its missing parts supplied by reference TRBV5-8 and TRBJ1-1, is EAGVTQSPTHLIKTRGQQATLRCSPISGHTSVYWYQQALGLGLQFLLWYDEGEERNRGNFPPRFSGRQFPNYSSELNVNALELEDSALYLCASSLDRGWIAFFGQGTRLTVV.

V is TRBV9 and J is TRBJ1-6; 9 bases line up with TRBD1. Germline loops: CDR1 SGDLS, CDR2 YYNGEE. The CDR3 covers 15 residues. Unmatched junction bases numbered 3, after V lost 1 base and J lost 7 bases. The CDR3 loop is CASSVRDRENSPLHF. CDR3 sequence (DNA): TGTGCCAGCAGCGTACGGGACAGGGAGAATTCACCCCTCCACTTT. The full variable domain, completed using reference TRBV9 and TRBJ1-6, is DSGVTQTPKHLITATGQRVTLRCSPRSGDLSVYWYQQSLDQGLQFLIQYYNGEERAKGNILERFSAQQFPDLHSELNLSSLELGDSALYFCASSVRDRENSPLHFGNGTRLTVT.

The genes are TRBV24-1 and TRBJ2-2; 9 bases match TRBD2. Looked up from germline, CDR1 is KGHDR and CDR2 is SFDVKD. The CDR3 runs 18 residues. The ends lost 8 bases at V and 0 bases at J; junction bases unmatched: 12. Written as DNA, the CDR3 is TGTGCCACCACCCAGGGAGCGGGAGGACCGGCGAACACCGGGGAGCTGTTTTTT. This sequence encodes CATTQGAGGPANTGELFF.

This chain links TRBV4-1 with TRBJ1-2; D gene unclear. CDR1 MGHRA and CDR2 YSYEKL come from the germline V gene. With 0 bases removed from V and 4 bases from J, the gap between germline ends came to 12 bases. CDR3 length: 15 amino acids. CDR3 protein: CASSQDAGGSYGYTF. CDR3 nucleotides: TGCGCCAGCAGCCAAGATGCGGGCGGGAGCTATGGCTACACCTTC.

The chain is built from TRBV27 and TRBJ1-1; 11 positions agree with TRBD1. CDR3 size: 15 residues. CDR1 is MNHEY and CDR2 is SMNVEV in the germline V gene (reference sequence). V dropped 5 bases and J dropped 5; count of bases not matched to a gene: 7. DNA of the CDR3: TGTGCCAGCAGTCCTCGGACAGGGGGCGTTACTGAAGCTTTCTTT. It is translated as CASSPRTGGVTEAFF.

The gene calls are TRBV7-8 and TRBJ1-2; D is ambiguous. Trimming removed 6 bases at V and 0 bases at J, with 8 bases between. This CDR3 has 13 amino acids. Germline CDR1 reads SGHVS; CDR2 reads FQNEAQ. CDR3 protein: CASSPAANYGYTF. For the CDR3, the DNA is TGTGCCAGCAGTCCAGCGGCTAACTATGGCTACACCTTC.

J is TRBJ2-1 and V is TRBV9, with D perhaps TRBD2 (5 bases). Germline V CDR1 and CDR2: SGDLS, YYNGEE. The CDR3 loop spans 15 amino acids. Trimming took off 3 bases at V and 0 bases at J, with 10 bases between the two ends. The CDR3 loop is CASSGVGSSYNEQFF. As DNA, the CDR3 is TGTGCCAGCAGCGGGGTGGGGAGCTCCTACAATGAGCAGTTCTTC.

This clone was seen only a few times. V gene TRBV4-2 combines with J gene TRBJ1-5, with no clear D. Germline V lookup: CDR1 LGHNA, CDR2 YNFKEQ. V was shortened by 1 base and J by 2 bases, with 12 bases between the two germline ends. The CDR3 runs 16 residues. Here the CDR3 reads CASSQVEAQGNQPQHF. In nucleotides, the CDR3 is TGTGCCAGCAGCCAAGTAGAAGCCCAGGGCAATCAGCCCCAGCATTTT.

This chain uses TRBV5-1 with TRBJ1-5, with D possibly being TRBD1 (5 bases). Trimming pared 0 bases from V and 4 bases from J, leaving 8 bases between. The CDR3 length is 14 residues. Germline values: CDR1 SGHRS, CDR2 YFSETQ. For the CDR3, the DNA is TGCGCCAGCAGCTTGGAGGCAGGGAATCAGCCCCAGCATTTT. It codes for CASSLEAGNQPQHF.

The chain recombines TRBV15 with TRBJ2-7, with 7 bases lining up with TRBD2. V was pared by 3 bases and J by 1 base, with 9 bases of the junction left unmatched. Germline-derived CDR1 and CDR2 are LNHNV and YYDKDF (reference sequence). The CDR3 length is 16 residues. The CDR3 loop reads CATSSRISGISYEQYF. DNA of the CDR3: TGTGCCACCAGCAGCCGGATCAGCGGGATTTCCTACGAGCAGTACTTC.

V usage is TRBV6-5 and J usage is TRBJ2-1; D possibly corresponds to TRBD1 (6 bases). The CDR3 has 13 residues. Germline V gives CDR1 MNHEY, CDR2 SVGAGI. The V gene lost 4 bases and the J gene lost 5 bases, with 9 bases spanning the gap. CDR3 protein: CASSWNRDNEQFF. CDR3 bases: TGTGCCAGCAGTTGGAACAGGGACAATGAGCAGTTCTTC.